This TCR beta chain was captured in a study of regulatory T cells in long-lasting Graves disease. Study results and limitations: Favoring TRBV28, TRBJ1-2 and TRBJ2-5 was a feature seen in persistent disease. Persistent patients had more shared public clonotypes (2,741) than new patients (roughly 970).

Time point of the sample: persistent/refractory GD, antithyroid drugs over 5 years with positive TRAb. PBMCs were the source of the RNA used for TCR sequencing. Graves' disease diagnoses used American Thyroid Association guidelines. Sequencing libraries for TCR beta were prepared with iRepertoire HTBI primers and Arm-PCR of CDR3 regions. Original processing notes: The samples yielded about 63 TRBV and 14 to 15 TRBJ segments. One entry per CDR3 protein, called by TCRdb with MiXCR from the multiplex PCR reads. The authors' filters were not applied to this entry. Of a few hundred thousand distinct CDR3 sequences detected, roughly 23% appear once; the ten largest clones hold under 35%. The CDR3 has 12 amino acids. The V end lost 4 bases, the J end lost 6 bases, and 10 bases lay between the germline ends. Germline CDR1 SGHVS, CDR2 FQNEAQ. Many counts were recorded for this clonotype. Its specificity is not known.

The source of this sequence is a woman between 40 and 50 years old with Graves disease. This chain joins TRBV7-8 and TRBJ2-7; TRBD1 or TRBD2 may be the D gene (5 bases each). The material was peripheral blood mononuclear cells (PBMCs), obtained when the disease was refractory, from a patient treated with antithyroid drugs. For the CDR3, the DNA is TGTGCCAGCAGCTCGAGGGGAAGCGAGCAGTACTTC. It codes for CASSSRGSEQYF. Based on the CDR3 plus reference TRBV7-8 and TRBJ2-7, the full variable domain is GAGVSQSPRYKVAKRGQDVALRCDPISGHVSLFWYQQALGQGPEFLTYFQNEAQLDKSGLPSDRFFAERPEGSVSTLKIQRTQQEDSAVYLCASSSRGSEQYFGPGTRLTVT.